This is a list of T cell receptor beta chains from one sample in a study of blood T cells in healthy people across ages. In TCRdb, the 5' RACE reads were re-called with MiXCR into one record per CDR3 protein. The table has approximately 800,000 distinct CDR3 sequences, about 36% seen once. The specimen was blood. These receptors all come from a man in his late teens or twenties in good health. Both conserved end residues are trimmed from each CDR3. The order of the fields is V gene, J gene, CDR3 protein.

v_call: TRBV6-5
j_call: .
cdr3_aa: ASSYSRGSYNEQY

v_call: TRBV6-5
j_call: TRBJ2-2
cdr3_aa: ASSRVGETGELF

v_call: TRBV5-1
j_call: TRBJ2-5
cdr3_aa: ASSVNPRETQY

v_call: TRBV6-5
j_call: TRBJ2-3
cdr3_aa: ASSQHADTQY

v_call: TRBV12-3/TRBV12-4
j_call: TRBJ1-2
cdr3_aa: ASSLTGTGVERYT

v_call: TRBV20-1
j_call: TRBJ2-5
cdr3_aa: SASRPAAQETQY

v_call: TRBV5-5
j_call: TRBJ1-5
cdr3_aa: ASSLAPQTSNQPQH

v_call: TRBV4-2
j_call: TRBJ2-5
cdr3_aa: ASSQRGGGDQETQY

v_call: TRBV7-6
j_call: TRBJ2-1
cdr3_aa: ASSLAKRGDYNEQF

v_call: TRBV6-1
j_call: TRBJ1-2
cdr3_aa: ASSESGTGIFGYT